This is a list of T cell receptor beta chains from one sample in a study of breast tumors, draining lymph nodes, adjacent tissues. TCRdb itself ran the multiplex PCR reads through MiXCR, one entry per CDR3 protein. The sample gives about 13,000 distinct CDR3 sequences, 62% of which show up once; 45% to 55% is in the top ten. Sequencing used tumor-adjacent breast tissue. The receptors were sampled from a female donor with breast cancer. Some clones in this sample may be carry-over from other donors' samples. Both conserved end residues are part of each CDR3. The order of the fields is J gene, V gene, CDR3 protein.

j_call: TRBJ2-5; v_call: TRBV2; cdr3_aa: CASSVQGAGETQYF
j_call: TRBJ1-2; v_call: TRBV10-3; cdr3_aa: CAISEPILNYGYTF
j_call: TRBJ1-1; v_call: TRBV4-1; cdr3_aa: CASSQPIIRDAEAFF
j_call: TRBJ2-5; v_call: TRBV29-1; cdr3_aa: CSVEADRGRSETQYF
j_call: TRBJ1-4; v_call: TRBV30; cdr3_aa: CAWKKRAGTNEKLFF
j_call: TRBJ1-2; v_call: TRBV20-1; cdr3_aa: CSARTGSYSNYGYTF
j_call: TRBJ1-6; v_call: TRBV12-3/TRBV12-4; cdr3_aa: CASSFGPIHSPLHF
j_call: TRBJ1-6; v_call: TRBV5-1; cdr3_aa: CASSLGQGNSPLHF
j_call: TRBJ2-2; v_call: TRBV24-1; cdr3_aa: CAPSRTGGTGELFF
j_call: TRBJ2-7; v_call: TRBV12-3/TRBV12-4; cdr3_aa: CASSLSDSVSYEQYF
j_call: TRBJ1-5; v_call: TRBV24-1; cdr3_aa: CATSDWGNQPQHF
j_call: TRBJ2-7; v_call: TRBV5-4; cdr3_aa: CASSLAASAGEDEQYF
j_call: TRBJ2-1; v_call: TRBV15; cdr3_aa: CATSNPSGSSDEQFF
j_call: TRBJ2-2; v_call: TRBV7-9; cdr3_aa: CASSLANSVAGNTGELFF
j_call: TRBJ2-3; v_call: TRBV7-8; cdr3_aa: CASSFYICSARTLYGTDTQYF
j_call: TRBJ1-2; v_call: TRBV29-1; cdr3_aa: CSVKPAVINYGYTF
j_call: TRBJ2-5; v_call: TRBV5-1; cdr3_aa: CASSDGLGETQYF
j_call: TRBJ2-2; v_call: TRBV11-3; cdr3_aa: CASSKTTTGELFF
j_call: TRBJ2-3; v_call: TRBV7-7; cdr3_aa: CASSSSGLSTDTQYF
j_call: TRBJ2-1; v_call: TRBV19; cdr3_aa: CASSINLAGSSYNEQFF
j_call: TRBJ2-7; v_call: TRBV11-2; cdr3_aa: CASSSLASGDYEQYF
j_call: TRBJ2-1; v_call: TRBV20-1; cdr3_aa: CSASGGGTYNEQFF
j_call: TRBJ2-7; v_call: TRBV28; cdr3_aa: CASSLGKGYSYEQYF
j_call: TRBJ2-5; v_call: TRBV7-9; cdr3_aa: CASSPHRLDVETQYF
j_call: TRBJ2-7; v_call: TRBV9; cdr3_aa: CASSVGTASNYEQYF
j_call: TRBJ2-7; v_call: TRBV20-1; cdr3_aa: CSASSQEGTLAHEQYF
j_call: TRBJ1-3; v_call: TRBV3-1; cdr3_aa: CASSQGTVGNTIYF
j_call: TRBJ2-2; v_call: TRBV10-3; cdr3_aa: CAISDAPNTGELFF
j_call: TRBJ2-1; v_call: TRBV7-2; cdr3_aa: CASSLGSGSGSYNEQFF
j_call: TRBJ1-5; v_call: TRBV19; cdr3_aa: CASAPVGISNQPQHF
j_call: TRBJ1-2; v_call: TRBV19; cdr3_aa: CASSIETGYGYTF
j_call: TRBJ1-2; v_call: TRBV9; cdr3_aa: CASSRDTLGYGYTF
j_call: TRBJ2-1; v_call: TRBV9; cdr3_aa: CASNHEGDEQFF
j_call: TRBJ1-4; v_call: TRBV2; cdr3_aa: CASSARGPMATNEKLFF
j_call: TRBJ2-3; v_call: TRBV3-1; cdr3_aa: CASSQEAPAGVGTDTQYF
j_call: TRBJ2-1; v_call: TRBV19; cdr3_aa: CASSIDADREQFF
j_call: TRBJ2-5; v_call: TRBV29-1; cdr3_aa: CSVRDYYQETQYF